Below are 25 T cell receptor beta chains sequenced from a single sample in a study of neoadjuvant anti-PD-1 for oral cavity cancer. Produced via immunoSEQ multiplex PCR; TCRdb's table is partial and in-frame only. The profile shows roughly 34,000 clones, around 87% of them singletons. The sample in question was PBMCs, obtained before nivolumab (anti-PD-1) treatment. These receptors all stem from a person between 35 and 79 years old with oral cavity squamous cell carcinoma.

In this sample, this clone turned up a few times. This chain joins TRBV4-3 and TRBJ2-2; TRBD1 is a possible D gene (5 bases). The CDR3 loop spans 15 amino acids. Looked up from germline, CDR1 is LGHNA and CDR2 is YSLEER. The ends were cut back, 0 bases at V and 4 bases at J, with 9 bases in the middle. The CDR3 is CASSQEVRATGELFF. The CDR3, as DNA: TGCGCCAGCAGCCAAGAGGTCAGGGCCACCGGGGAGCTGTTTTTT.

V is TRBV11-1 and J is TRBJ2-5; possible D gene TRBD2, 5 bases. V lost 4 bases and J 1 base, leaving 10 bases between the germline ends. Germline values: CDR1 SGHAT, CDR2 FQDESV (reference sequence). This CDR3 has 14 residues. CDR3 in DNA: TGTGCCAGCAGCTATTCGGGATCCCAAGAGACCCAGTACTTC. As protein: CASSYSGSQETQYF.

This clone was observed a single time. The chain joins TRBV11-3 to TRBJ2-2; weak D call: TRBD1 (6 bases). The CDR3 has 13 residues. Per germline, CDR1 SGHNT and CDR2 YENEEA. V shed 5 bases and J shed 6 bases, with 10 bases lying between them. The chain's CDR3 is CASSQQGPGELFF. The DNA for the CDR3 is TGTGCCAGCAGCCAACAGGGACCCGGGGAGCTGTTTTTT.

CDR3: CASSSLGGETGELFF. CDR3 in DNA: TGTGCCAGCAGTTCTTTAGGCGGGGAGACCGGGGAGCTGTTTTTT. The chain uses TRBV6-6 and TRBJ2-2, with D maybe TRBD2 (6 bases). CDR3 length: 15 amino acids. V lost 4 bases and J lost 5, with 14 bases in between. Germline V lookup: CDR1 MNHNY, CDR2 SVGAGI (reference sequence).

V and J are TRBV15 and TRBJ1-6, with D tentatively TRBD1 (6 bases). The germline V gene has CDR1 LNHNV and CDR2 YYDKDF (reference sequence). V was pared by 3 bases and J by 7 bases, with 7 bases between. The CDR3 has 13 amino acids. CDR3 sequence reads: CATSSTGNSPLHF. DNA of the CDR3: TGTGCCACCAGCAGTACAGGGAATTCACCCCTCCACTTT.

The chain joins TRBV9 to TRBJ1-2, with D possibly being TRBD1 (6 bases). CDR3 size: 15 residues. CDR1 SGDLS and CDR2 YYNGEE come from the germline V gene. V shed 3 bases and J shed 0 bases, with 12 bases lying between them. The DNA for the CDR3 is TGTGCCAGCAGCGCGACAGGAAAAACTAACTATGGCTACACCTTC. It encodes CASSATGKTNYGYTF.

The chain links TRBV15 to TRBJ1-5; 12 nucleotides match TRBD1. The CDR3 loop spans 16 amino acids. Germline-derived CDR1 and CDR2 are LNHNV and YYDKDF (reference sequence). Losses at the gene ends were 6 bases for V and 6 bases for J; bases not matched to a gene: 9. The CDR3 is CATSPRGTGGTQPQHF. The DNA of the CDR3 is TGTGCCACCAGTCCTCGAGGGACAGGGGGCACTCAGCCCCAGCATTTT.

The chain combines TRBV28 with TRBJ1-4; 8 bases map to TRBD1. The J segment lost 8 bases and the V segment lost 8 bases, leaving 16 bases of the junction unmatched. Per germline, CDR1 MDHEN and CDR2 SYDVKM. This CDR3 region has 16 residues. The CDR3 sequence is CASHFSGQGALEKLFF. The CDR3, as DNA: TGTGCCAGCCATTTCTCCGGGCAGGGGGCATTGGAAAAACTGTTTTTT.

This clone occurred a few times. The gene calls are TRBV25-1 and TRBJ2-1; TRBD1 might be the D (6 bases). This CDR3 is 16 amino acids long. Germline V gene sequence: CDR1 MGHDK, CDR2 SYGVNS. V gave up 0 bases and J gave up 6 bases, with 15 bases separating them. The CDR3 DNA reads as TGTGCCAGCAGTGAATACGGCCTGGGGGCCTTCAATGAGCAGTTCTTC. As protein: CASSEYGLGAFNEQFF.

The chain joins TRBV11-2 to TRBJ2-1; 10 bases fit TRBD2. V dropped 5 bases and J dropped 8; count of bases not matched to a gene: 9. The CDR3 runs 15 residues. Germline lookup yields CDR1 SGHAT and CDR2 FQNNGV. The CDR3 here is CASSRGVAGGHEQFF. CDR3 nucleotide sequence: TGTGCCAGCAGCAGAGGGGTAGCGGGGGGTCATGAGCAGTTCTTC.

The CDR3 coding sequence is TGTGCCAGTAGTATGACCCGGGACAGGGGGCCTCGGCCCCAGCATTTT. Translated, it gives CASSMTRDRGPRPQHF. V usage is TRBV19 and J usage is TRBJ1-5; 12 nucleotides match TRBD1. Germline assignment: CDR1 LNHDA and CDR2 SQIVND (reference sequence). J gave up 9 bases and V 3 bases, and 9 bases lay outside the gene matches. This CDR3 contains 16 residues.

The chain recombines TRBV4-1 with TRBJ1-4; 11 bases fit TRBD1. V was clipped by 6 bases and J by 0 bases; unmatched bases: 12. The CDR3 is 19 residues long. Germline loops: CDR1 MGHRA, CDR2 YSYEKL. The CDR3 DNA sequence: TGCGCCAGCAGGGGCGGACAGGGGGCTGTTGGTACAACTAATGAAAAACTGTTTTTT. Encoded protein: CASRGGQGAVGTTNEKLFF.

The chain joins TRBV10-3 to TRBJ1-6, with D perhaps TRBD1 (6 bases). Between the trimmed V and J ends, which lost 2 bases and 14 bases, there was a span of 10 bases. From germline, CDR1 is ENHRY and CDR2 SYGVKD. CDR3 size: 12 residues. CDR3 bases: TGTGCCATCAGTGAGATGGGGGACACCCTCCACTTT. Translated: CAISEMGDTLHF.

The chain uses TRBV6-5 and TRBJ1-1, with D perhaps matching TRBD1 (6 bases). The germline V and J ends were trimmed by 6 bases and 2 bases, with 13 bases remaining between them. Germline V gene lookup returns CDR1 MNHEY and CDR2 SVGAGI. This CDR3 is 14 amino acids long. This CDR3 is CASRRGYLNTEAFF. The CDR3 bases are TGTGCCAGCAGGAGGGGGTACCTCAACACTGAAGCTTTCTTT.

J is TRBJ1-5 and V is TRBV29-1; 9 bases agree with TRBD1. The CDR3 loop spans 13 amino acids. V dropped 6 bases and J dropped 2; count of bases not matched to a gene: 2. Germline loops: CDR1 SQVTM, CDR2 ANQGSEA. Here the CDR3 reads CSVGQGGNQPQHF. The CDR3 DNA follows: TGCAGCGTGGGACAGGGCGGCAATCAGCCCCAGCATTTT.

The V call is TRBV30, the J call TRBJ1-2; no definite D call. The CDR3 totals 12 residues. Germline CDR1 is GTSNPN and CDR2 is SVGIG (reference sequence). The ends were cut back, 1 base at V and 0 bases at J, with 3 bases in the middle. CDR3 sequence (DNA): TGTGCCTGGAGTGCAGCTAACTATGGCTACACCTTC. The encoded protein is CAWSAANYGYTF.

This chain joins TRBV6-1 and TRBJ2-7; D possibly corresponds to TRBD2 (7 bases). The CDR3 extends over 15 amino acids. V lost 1 base, J lost 4 bases, and 14 bases lay in between. CDR1 MNHNS and CDR2 SASEGT come from the germline V gene. CDR3 in DNA: TGTGCCAGCAGTGAAGAAGGGGGGGCGGGGTACGAGCAGTACTTC. Its translation is CASSEEGGAGYEQYF.

This clone appeared once. The chain employs TRBV9 and TRBJ1-1; D not resolved. The germline CDR1 and CDR2 sequences are SGDLS and YYNGEE. V lost 0 bases to trimming and J lost 7 bases, with 10 bases between them. This CDR3 comprises 13 residues. The CDR3 coding sequence is TGTGCCAGCAGCGTAGAATCCAGAGGTGAAGCTTTCTTT. It specifies CASSVESRGEAFF.

This clone was counted between two and nine times. This chain joins TRBV4-3 and TRBJ2-3; 9 positions agree with TRBD2. The CDR3 sequence is 18 residues long. V shed 1 base, J shed 5 bases, and the junction held 13 bases outside the gene matches. Germline V CDR1 and CDR2: LGHNA, YSLEER. The CDR3 DNA reads as TGCGCCAGCAGCCAAGGAGTGTTAGGCGGGGGGGCCGGAGATACGCAGTATTTT. Its translation is CASSQGVLGGGAGDTQYF.

CDR3 loop: CAISESNKANYGYTF. The CDR3 DNA sequence: TGTGCCATCAGTGAGTCTAACAAGGCTAACTATGGCTACACCTTC. The chain employs TRBV10-3 and TRBJ1-2; D is unresolved. The CDR3 runs to 15 residues. Germline V gene lookup returns CDR1 ENHRY and CDR2 SYGVKD. The V end lost 0 bases, the J end lost 0 bases, and 8 bases lay between the germline ends.

This rearrangement joins TRBV6-5 to TRBJ1-2; weak D call: TRBD1 (5 bases). The CDR3 extends over 14 amino acids. Germline V gene lookup returns CDR1 MNHEY and CDR2 SVGAGI. V lost 6 bases and J 8 bases, leaving 19 bases between the germline ends. The CDR3 DNA is TGTGCCAGCAGCTTCGGACATTCGCAAGGGGGCTACACCTTC. Translated: CASSFGHSQGGYTF.

J is TRBJ1-5 and V is TRBV5-1; D is possibly TRBD1 (5 bases). The length of the CDR3 is 15 residues. V was trimmed by 1 base and J by 0 bases, leaving 8 bases between them. Germline CDR1 and CDR2: SGHRS and YFSETQ. The CDR3 DNA reads TGCGCCAGCAGCTTGTCAGGGAATAGCAATCAGCCCCAGCATTTT. Its protein is CASSLSGNSNQPQHF.

The chain has TRBV25-1 and TRBJ1-6; D ambiguous. V was shortened by 1 base and J by 7 bases, with 8 bases between the two germline ends. The CDR3 has 14 amino acids. Germline-derived CDR1 and CDR2 are MGHDK and SYGVNS. The CDR3: CASSESGQNSPLHF. DNA of the CDR3: TGTGCCAGCAGTGAATCGGGTCAGAATTCACCCCTCCACTTT.

The chain is built from TRBV6-6 and TRBJ2-7, with D uncertain. Germline assignment: CDR1 MNHNY and CDR2 SVGAGI (reference sequence). Trimming pared 8 bases from V and 0 bases from J, leaving 11 bases between. There are 13 residues in the CDR3. This chain's CDR3 is CASLDHGSYEQYF. CDR3 DNA sequence: TGTGCCAGCCTTGACCACGGCTCCTACGAGCAGTACTTC.

The rearrangement uses TRBV5-6 and TRBJ2-2; 15 bases line up with TRBD2. The CDR3 loop spans 18 amino acids. The germline CDR1 and CDR2 sequences are SGHDT and YYEEEE. J was trimmed by 1 base and V by 4 bases; bases with no gene match: 5. The CDR3 reads CASSRGLAGGWNTGELFF. CDR3 coding DNA: TGTGCCAGCAGCAGGGGACTAGCGGGGGGTTGGAACACCGGGGAGCTGTTTTTT.